The 23 T cell receptor beta chains listed next were all sequenced from one sample in a study of Ad26.COV2.S vaccination and SARS-CoV-2 variants. The treatment here: roughly 18 received Ad26.COV2.S at low or high dose, single or two shots; about 5 received placebo; per-sample allocation not given. Sampling was performed 63 days after the first vaccine or placebo injection. TCRdb's copy holds only in-frame clones and misses some; the assay was immunoSEQ multiplex PCR. The table lists roughly 380,000 clones, roughly 84% of them singletons. Here the sequenced sample was peripheral blood, taken in a trial of Ad26.COV2.S vaccine versus placebo. These receptors originate from a person between 18 and 60 years old who received the Ad26.COV2.S COVID-19 vaccine or a placebo.

The chain couples TRBV5-6 to TRBJ2-3; 10 positions agree with TRBD1. The CDR3 loop spans 15 amino acids. Germline V gene lookup returns CDR1 SGHDT and CDR2 YYEEEE. V lost 3 bases to trimming and J lost 3 bases; unmatched junction nucleotides: 4. CDR3 region: CASSWGTGDTDTQYF. The CDR3 DNA reads TGTGCCAGCAGCTGGGGGACAGGGGATACAGATACGCAGTATTTT.

This chain joins TRBV30 and TRBJ2-2, with D tentatively TRBD2 (7 bases). This CDR3 contains 14 residues. Trimming took 5 bases from V and 6 from J, leaving 16 bases between them. The germline CDR1 and CDR2 sequences are GTSNPN and SVGIG (reference sequence). CDR3 residues: CAWEGGAGAGELFF. The DNA for the CDR3 is TGTGCCTGGGAAGGGGGGGCCGGCGCCGGGGAGCTGTTTTTT.

V is TRBV3-1 (or the pseudogene TRBV3-2) and J is TRBJ2-5; D is possibly TRBD2 (5 bases). V lost 0 bases and J 1 base, leaving 9 bases between the germline ends. The CDR3 spans 15 residues. The V gene's germline CDR1 is LGHDT and CDR2 YNNKEL (reference sequence). CDR3 region: CASSQERVVQETQYF. CDR3 sequence (DNA): TGTGCCAGCAGCCAAGAGAGGGTTGTCCAAGAGACCCAGTACTTC.

Written as DNA, the CDR3 is TGTGCCAGCAGTTCCAACCTGCAGACTGAGCAGTTCTTC. Its protein is CASSSNLQTEQFF. The V and J genes are TRBV28 and TRBJ2-1; unclear D gene. V gave up 4 bases and J gave up 9 bases, with 13 bases separating them. Germline CDR1 is MDHEN and CDR2 is SYDVKM. The CDR3 runs to 13 residues. Filled out from reference TRBV28 and TRBJ2-1, the complete variable domain reads DVKVTQSSRYLVKRTGEKVFLECVQDMDHENMFWYRQDPGLGLRLIYFSYDVKMKEKGDIPEGYSVSREKKERFSLILESASTNQTSMYLCASSSNLQTEQFFGPGTRLTVL.

The gene calls are TRBV5-1 and TRBJ2-3, with D uncertain. Germline CDR1 reads SGHRS; CDR2 reads YFSETQ. V was cut by 6 bases and J by 3 bases, with 5 bases left in between. This CDR3 has 11 amino acids. CDR3 sequence reads: CASTVTDTQYF. The CDR3 region has the DNA TGCGCCAGCACAGTGACAGATACGCAGTATTTT.

This sequence joins TRBV9 and TRBJ2-7; 9 bases line up with TRBD2. This CDR3 contains 13 residues. V was pared by 4 bases and J by 9 bases, with 8 bases of the junction left unmatched. Germline V gene data show CDR1 as SGDLS and CDR2 as YYNGEE. The CDR3 region is CASSPPIAGVQYF. The CDR3 DNA follows: TGTGCCAGCAGCCCCCCAATAGCGGGGGTGCAGTACTTC.

The CDR3 region is CASLDAGSLKAFF. The CDR3 DNA is TGTGCCAGTCTAGACGCCGGATCGCTGAAAGCTTTCTTT. The chain couples TRBV19 to TRBJ1-1, with D uncertain. Trimming took off 8 bases at V and 9 bases at J, with 19 bases between the two ends. The V gene's germline CDR1 is LNHDA and CDR2 SQIVND (reference sequence). This CDR3 has 13 residues.

J is TRBJ1-4 and V is TRBV19, with D perhaps matching TRBD1 (5 bases). The CDR3 contains 16 residues. Germline V CDR1 and CDR2: LNHDA, SQIVND (reference sequence). The V end was cut by 9 bases, the J end by 3 bases, with 20 bases between. The CDR3 region is CASTPEGTRPNEKLFF. The CDR3 bases are TGTGCCAGCACCCCTGAGGGGACCCGACCTAATGAAAAACTGTTTTTT.

The V call is TRBV30, the J call TRBJ2-2; no reliable D call. The CDR3 spans 11 residues. The ends were cut back, 4 bases at V and 5 bases at J, with 5 bases in the middle. CDR1 is GTSNPN and CDR2 is SVGIG in the germline V gene (reference sequence). The CDR3 nucleotides are TGTGCCTGGACCGGGACCGGGGAGCTGTTTTTT. Its protein is CAWTGTGELFF.

The chain combines TRBV9 with TRBJ1-2, with TRBD1 as a possible D gene (5 bases). The CDR3 length is 15 residues. Trimming left V 5 bases short and J 4 bases short, with 18 bases between. CDR1 and CDR2 from the germline V gene are SGDLS and YYNGEE. CDR3 nucleotide sequence: TGTGCCAGCAGTCCCACCCCGGGACGCTCCTATGGCTACACCTTC. It encodes CASSPTPGRSYGYTF.

The chain employs TRBV4-2 and TRBJ1-6; D is ambiguous. In germline, CDR1 is LGHNA, CDR2 YNFKEQ. This CDR3 is 14 amino acids long. The V end lost 1 base, the J end lost 9 bases, and 10 bases lay between the germline ends. The CDR3 region is CASSQGSLGSPLHF. CDR3 nucleotide sequence: TGTGCCAGCAGCCAAGGCTCTCTCGGTTCACCCCTCCACTTT.

The chain has TRBV13 and TRBJ1-1, with D unresolved. Per the germline V gene, CDR1 is PRHDT and CDR2 is FYEKMQ (reference sequence). This CDR3 spans 13 amino acids. V lost 7 bases to trimming and J lost 7 bases, with 16 bases between them. The CDR3 protein is CASTIVGYDEAFF. CDR3 nucleotide sequence: TGTGCCAGCACTATCGTAGGGTACGATGAAGCTTTCTTT.

The rearrangement joins TRBV29-1 to TRBJ1-1; 8 bases are shared with TRBD1. The CDR3 contains 13 residues. V dropped 8 bases and J dropped 1; count of bases not matched to a gene: 6. The germline CDR1 and CDR2 sequences are SQVTM and ANQGSEA. The CDR3 here is CSPDRGRNTEAFF. DNA of the CDR3: TGCAGCCCCGACAGGGGAAGGAACACTGAAGCTTTCTTT.

The chain carries TRBV9 and TRBJ1-1; no definite D call. Germline CDR1 reads SGDLS; CDR2 reads YYNGEE. The CDR3 loop spans 15 amino acids. Deletions cut 0 bases from V and 4 bases from J, with 13 bases between. The CDR3 is CASSVEVGFGTEAFF. Written as DNA, the CDR3 is TGTGCCAGCAGCGTAGAGGTCGGGTTCGGCACTGAAGCTTTCTTT.

The sample holds a few counts of this clone. J is TRBJ1-2 and V is TRBV5-1; D unresolved. With 0 bases removed from V and 4 bases from J, the gap between germline ends came to 10 bases. CDR3 length: 14 amino acids. CDR1 is SGHRS, CDR2 YFSETQ, per germline. This CDR3 reads CASSLEIGLYGYTF. The CDR3 DNA follows: TGCGCCAGCAGCTTGGAGATTGGTCTCTATGGCTACACCTTC.

V gene TRBV28 combines with J gene TRBJ1-2; 8 bases agree with TRBD1. V trimming: 6 bases; J trimming: 1 base; junction bases outside the gene matches: 4. Germline V gene lookup returns CDR1 MDHEN and CDR2 SYDVKM. The CDR3 extends over 14 amino acids. As DNA, the CDR3 is TGTGCCAGCAGGCCGGGACAGGATAACTATGGCTACACCTTC. Translating it yields CASRPGQDNYGYTF.

J is TRBJ2-7 and V is TRBV20-1; D is unresolved. The CDR3 extends over 11 amino acids. Germline loops: CDR1 DFQATT, CDR2 SNEGSKA (reference sequence). Trimming pared 5 bases from V and 3 bases from J, leaving 8 bases between. The chain's CDR3 is CSALEYYEQYF. CDR3 DNA: TGCAGTGCTCTAGAGTACTACGAGCAGTACTTC.

The genes are TRBV7-3 and TRBJ2-3; 9 bases are shared with TRBD2. From germline, CDR1 is SGHTA and CDR2 FQGTGA. With 4 bases clipped from V and 4 bases from J, the junction kept 9 bases outside the gene matches. This CDR3 contains 16 residues. The CDR3 bases are TGTGCCAGCAGCTCAGTAGCGGGGGCCCCCTCAGATACGCAGTATTTT. Amino acids: CASSSVAGAPSDTQYF.

The CDR3 is CASTLTGKVYEQYF. CDR3 nucleotides: TGTGCCAGCACCTTGACAGGGAAGGTGTACGAGCAGTACTTC. V and J are TRBV6-5 and TRBJ2-7, with 7 bases identical to TRBD1. Per germline, CDR1 MNHEY and CDR2 SVGAGI. CDR3 length: 14 residues. Trimming at V came to 7 bases and at J to 4 bases, leaving 10 bases not matched to a gene.

The J gene is TRBJ2-2, the V gene TRBV7-2, with unresolved D. Germline CDR1 SGHTA, CDR2 FQGNSA. This CDR3 is 13 amino acids long. Trimming removed 7 bases at V and 7 bases at J, with 13 bases between. The CDR3 spells CASTQLSDGELFF. The CDR3 coding sequence is TGTGCCAGCACCCAGTTATCAGACGGGGAGCTGTTTTTT.

This clone was seen more than once but under ten times. J is TRBJ1-6 and V is TRBV6-5, with D perhaps matching TRBD1 (5 bases). Germline V gene data show CDR1 as MNHEY and CDR2 as SVGAGI. CDR3 size: 12 residues. Deletions cut 5 bases from V and 7 bases from J, with 6 bases between. CDR3 protein: CASSRQNSPLHF. DNA of the CDR3: TGTGCCAGCAGTAGACAGAATTCACCCCTCCACTTT.

The V gene is TRBV5-4, the J gene TRBJ1-2, with D possibly TRBD1 on 6 matching bases. CDR3 length: 16 residues. Germline CDR1 SGHNT, CDR2 YYREEE (reference sequence). The V gene lost 0 bases and the J gene lost 4 bases, with 16 bases spanning the gap. The CDR3 coding sequence is TGTGCCAGCAGCTTGGAGACAGGCCCAATGAGCTATGGCTACACCTTC. Amino acid sequence: CASSLETGPMSYGYTF.

CDR3 sequence (DNA): TGTGCCAGCAGCTCCCGGACAGGGGTCAACTATGGCTACACCTTC. Its translation: CASSSRTGVNYGYTF. The V call is TRBV5-6, the J call TRBJ1-2; the match to TRBD1 covers 9 bases. The germline CDR1 and CDR2 sequences are SGHDT and YYEEEE. The CDR3 extends over 15 amino acids. V lost 3 bases, J lost 2 bases, and 5 bases stayed unmatched.